Below, one T cell receptor beta chain is given with its context. Sequenced by immunoSEQ multiplex PCR; TCRdb stores in-frame clones only, minus some. The table includes fewer than 110,000 clones, over 75% detected once. These data originate in a study of T cell responses to AZD1222 COVID-19 vaccine. The CDR3 length is 13 residues. The germline V gene encodes CDR1 MNHNS and CDR2 SASEGT. V was clipped by 3 bases and J by 0 bases, with 5 bases between them. The sequences come from peripheral blood, collected 28 days after the second AZD1222 dose. The chain carries TRBV6-1 and TRBJ1-1; D is uncertain. The receptor was isolated from an adult who received the AZD1222 COVID-19 vaccine. The CDR3 sequence is CASSETMNTEAFF. The CDR3 DNA reads TGTGCCAGCAGTGAGACCATGAACACTGAAGCTTTCTTT.